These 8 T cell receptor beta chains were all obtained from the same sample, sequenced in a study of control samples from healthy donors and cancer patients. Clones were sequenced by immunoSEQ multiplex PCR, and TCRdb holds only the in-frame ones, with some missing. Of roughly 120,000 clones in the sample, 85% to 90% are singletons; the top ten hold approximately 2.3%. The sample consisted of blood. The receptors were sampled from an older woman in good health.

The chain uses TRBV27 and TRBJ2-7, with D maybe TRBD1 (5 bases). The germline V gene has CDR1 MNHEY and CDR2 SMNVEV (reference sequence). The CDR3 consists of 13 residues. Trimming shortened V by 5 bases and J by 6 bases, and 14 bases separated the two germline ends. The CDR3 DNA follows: TGTGCCAGCAGTCAATTAGGGGCCGGCGAGCAGTACTTC. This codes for CASSQLGAGEQYF.

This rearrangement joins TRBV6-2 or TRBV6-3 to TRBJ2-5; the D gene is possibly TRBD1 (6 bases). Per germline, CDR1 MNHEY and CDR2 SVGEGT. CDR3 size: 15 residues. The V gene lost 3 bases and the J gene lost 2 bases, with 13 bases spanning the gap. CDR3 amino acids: CASSYGTTVQETQYF. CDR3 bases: TGTGCCAGCAGTTATGGGACAACAGTTCAAGAGACCCAGTACTTC.

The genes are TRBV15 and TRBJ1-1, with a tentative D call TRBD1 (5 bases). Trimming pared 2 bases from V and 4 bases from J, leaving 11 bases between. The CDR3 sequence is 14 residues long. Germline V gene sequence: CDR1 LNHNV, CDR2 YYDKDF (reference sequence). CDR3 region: CATSRSGGGTEAFF. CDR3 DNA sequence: TGTGCCACCAGCAGATCCGGGGGTGGCACTGAAGCTTTCTTT.

The CDR3 nucleotides are TGCGCCAGCAGCCAAGATGACCGATCTAACTATGGCTACACCTTC. Protein: CASSQDDRSNYGYTF. The chain couples TRBV4-3 to TRBJ1-2; D gene ambiguous. The germline CDR1 and CDR2 sequences are LGHNA and YSLEER. V was clipped by 0 bases and J by 0 bases, with 8 bases between them. The CDR3 extends over 15 amino acids.

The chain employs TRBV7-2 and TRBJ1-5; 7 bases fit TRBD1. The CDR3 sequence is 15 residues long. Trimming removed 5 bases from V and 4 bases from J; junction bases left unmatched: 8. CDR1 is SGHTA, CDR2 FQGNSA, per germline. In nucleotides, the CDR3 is TGTGCCAGCAGCCCCCTCCCAGGGGGAAATCAGCCCCAGCATTTT. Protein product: CASSPLPGGNQPQHF.

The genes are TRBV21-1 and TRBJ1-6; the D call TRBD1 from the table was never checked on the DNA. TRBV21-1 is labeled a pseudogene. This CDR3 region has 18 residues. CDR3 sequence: CASSNSKLQGISGSPLHF. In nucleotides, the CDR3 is TGTGCCAGCAGCAATTCAAAGCTACAGGGGATATCGGGCTCACCCCTCCACTTT.

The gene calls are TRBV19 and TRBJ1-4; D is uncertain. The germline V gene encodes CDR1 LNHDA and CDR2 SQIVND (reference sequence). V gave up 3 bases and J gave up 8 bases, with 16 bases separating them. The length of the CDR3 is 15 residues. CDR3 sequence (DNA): TGTGCCAGTAGTATTCAAGGAGGGAGGCAGGAAAAACTGTTTTTT. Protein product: CASSIQGGRQEKLFF.

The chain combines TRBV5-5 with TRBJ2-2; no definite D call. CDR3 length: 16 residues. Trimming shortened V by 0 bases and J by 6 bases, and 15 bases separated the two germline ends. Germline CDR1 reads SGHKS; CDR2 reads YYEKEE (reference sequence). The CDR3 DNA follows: TGTGCCAGCAGCTTGGGTAGGGCCCATCCCCCCGGGGAGCTGTTTTTT. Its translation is CASSLGRAHPPGELFF.